This entry lists 30 T cell receptor beta chains sequenced from one sample in a study of T cell responses to AZD1222 COVID-19 vaccine. The data were produced by immunoSEQ multiplex PCR, yet TCRdb's version contains in-frame clones alone and is incomplete. This table has under 200,000 clones, about 91% appearing once. The input for sequencing was peripheral blood, taken on day 0 of MenACWY control vaccination. The receptors shown here come from an adult in good health.

The chain uses TRBV4-2 and TRBJ2-2; 16 nucleotides agree with TRBD2. This CDR3 contains 20 residues. V lost 0 bases and J lost 6; bases outside the gene matches: 10. The germline CDR1 and CDR2 sequences are LGHNA and YNFKEQ. The CDR3 region has the DNA TGTGCCAGCAGCCAAGATTTGATGGGACTAGCGGGAGGGCCTTCCGGGGAGCTGTTTTTT. This gives the protein CASSQDLMGLAGGPSGELFF.

The V gene is TRBV5-4, the J gene TRBJ2-3; D is unresolved. The CDR3 contains 13 residues. Trimming took off 1 base at V and 3 bases at J, with 6 bases between the two ends. Germline values: CDR1 SGHNT, CDR2 YYREEE (reference sequence). CDR3 protein: CASSLPRTDTQYF. The CDR3 nucleotides read TGTGCCAGCAGCTTGCCCCGGACAGATACGCAGTATTTT.

The chain uses TRBV7-2 and TRBJ1-2, with TRBD1 matching over 9 bases. With V trimmed by 5 bases and J by 7 bases, 14 bases remained unmatched. There are 16 residues in the CDR3. The germline V gene has CDR1 SGHTA and CDR2 FQGNSA. The CDR3 DNA reads as TGTGCCAGCAGCCCCATCGCTCCGGACAGGGGAACTGGCTACACCTTC. Translating gives CASSPIAPDRGTGYTF.

This clone was counted a single time. V usage is TRBV28 and J usage is TRBJ1-1; no firm D call. This CDR3 spans 13 amino acids. Germline lookup yields CDR1 MDHEN and CDR2 SYDVKM. V lost 2 bases and J lost 7, with 11 bases in between. CDR3 residues: CASSLTRLLEAFF. The CDR3 coding sequence is TGTGCCAGCAGTTTAACGCGACTACTTGAAGCTTTCTTT.

This chain joins TRBV11-3 and TRBJ1-3; TRBD1 matches at 8 bases. The trim removed 2 bases at V and 0 bases at J, leaving 12 bases unmatched. This CDR3 spans 19 amino acids. Germline V gives CDR1 SGHNT, CDR2 YENEEA. In DNA, the CDR3 is TGTGCCAGCAGCTTAAATTGGGCAGGGGGCTCATCCTCTGGAAACACCATATATTTT. Translating gives CASSLNWAGGSSSGNTIYF.

This chain joins TRBV19 and TRBJ2-5, with 15 bases fitting TRBD2. The trim removed 9 bases at V and 4 bases at J, leaving 9 bases unmatched. This CDR3 is built from 16 residues. Looked up from germline, CDR1 is LNHDA and CDR2 is SQIVND (reference sequence). Written as DNA, the CDR3 is TGTGCCAGCGATCCCGGGACTAGCGGGAGGCGAGAGACCCAGTACTTC. Translating gives CASDPGTSGRRETQYF. Looking up the rest from reference TRBV19 and TRBJ2-5 gives the full variable domain: DGGITQSPKYLFRKEGQNVTLSCEQNLNHDAMYWYRQDPGQGLRLIYYSQIVNDFQKGDIAEGYSVSREKKESFPLTVTSAQKNPTAFYLCASDPGTSGRRETQYFGPGTRLLVL.

This chain joins TRBV2 and TRBJ1-2; D perhaps matches TRBD1 (5 bases). Trimming took 7 bases from V and 0 from J, leaving 12 bases between them. Germline CDR1 is SNHLY and CDR2 is FYNNEI. CDR3 size: 14 residues. Here the CDR3 DNA reads TGTGCCAGCAAGCTGACAGCCCCTAACTATGGCTACACCTTC. Translation: CASKLTAPNYGYTF.

The V gene is TRBV6-5, the J gene TRBJ1-3; TRBD1 matches at 9 bases. The germline V gene encodes CDR1 MNHEY and CDR2 SVGAGI. This CDR3 is built from 16 residues. Trimming at V came to 2 bases and at J to 2 bases, leaving 4 bases not matched to a gene. The CDR3 sequence: CASSYGTGFTGNTIYF. CDR3 nucleotide sequence: TGTGCCAGCAGTTACGGGACAGGGTTCACTGGAAACACCATATATTTT.

The chain combines TRBV7-6 with TRBJ2-5; D uncertain. Between the trimmed V and J ends, which lost 5 bases and 2 bases, there was a span of 6 bases. Germline CDR1 reads SGHVS; CDR2 reads FNYEAQ. The CDR3 loop spans 12 amino acids. CDR3 sequence reads: CASSRIQETQYF. As DNA, the CDR3 is TGTGCCAGCAGCCGAATTCAAGAGACCCAGTACTTC.

The chain couples TRBV5-1 to TRBJ2-6; TRBD1 aligns across 10 bases. The CDR3 runs to 16 residues. Germline CDR1 SGHRS, CDR2 YFSETQ. Unmatched junction bases numbered 6, after V lost 7 bases and J lost 2 bases. CDR3 amino acids: CASQRQGAAGANVLTF. CDR3 DNA: TGCGCCAGCCAAAGACAGGGGGCGGCTGGGGCCAACGTCCTGACTTTC.

The rearrangement links TRBV19 to TRBJ1-4; the match to TRBD1 covers 7 bases. The V and J ends lost 6 bases and 8 bases, in that order; junction bases with no gene match: 6. CDR3 length: 13 residues. Germline CDR1 is LNHDA and CDR2 is SQIVND (reference sequence). The CDR3 DNA sequence: TGTGCCAGTAGGCGGGACAGCGAAGAAAAACTGTTTTTT. The encoded protein is CASRRDSEEKLFF. Together with reference TRBV19 and TRBJ1-4, the CDR3 gives the full variable domain: DGGITQSPKYLFRKEGQNVTLSCEQNLNHDAMYWYRQDPGQGLRLIYYSQIVNDFQKGDIAEGYSVSREKKESFPLTVTSAQKNPTAFYLCASRRDSEEKLFFGSGTQLSVL.

The gene calls are TRBV27 and TRBJ2-3; D may be TRBD2 (7 bases). Trimming removed 6 bases at V and 2 bases at J, with 15 bases between. Looked up from germline, CDR1 is MNHEY and CDR2 is SMNVEV (reference sequence). The CDR3 spans 15 residues. The CDR3 reads CASSRMGGPTDTQYF. The CDR3 DNA follows: TGTGCCAGCAGCCGAATGGGGGGGCCCACAGATACGCAGTATTTT.

Comment on this clone: Other DNA variants within this sample encode the same CDR3. V usage is TRBV2 and J usage is TRBJ1-5; 8 nucleotides agree with TRBD1. CDR1 is SNHLY, CDR2 FYNNEI, per germline. V trimming: 5 bases; J trimming: 7 bases; junction bases outside the gene matches: 7. The CDR3 is made up of 14 amino acids. CDR3 amino acids: CASSPDRGRQPQHF. CDR3 bases: TGTGCCAGCAGTCCTGACAGGGGCAGGCAGCCCCAGCATTTT.

In this sample, this clone turned up once. Compared with germline, one end of the junction differs, possibly owing to a read error. The genes are TRBV19 and TRBJ1-5; D is perhaps TRBD1 (5 bases). Germline loops: CDR1 LNHDA, CDR2 SQIVND (reference sequence). CDR3 length equals 13 residues. Written as DNA, the CDR3 is TGTGCCAGTACCCTAGGGGTAAATCAGGCCCAGCATTTT. The encoded protein is CASTLGVNQAQHF.

The CDR3, as DNA: TGTGCCACCCAGGGGGTTCAGAGACAAGGTGAAAAACTGTTTTTT. Translation: CATQGVQRQGEKLFF. This chain connects TRBV15 to TRBJ1-4, with 7 bases aligning to TRBD1. This CDR3 has 15 residues. The V segment lost 8 bases and the J segment 7 bases; nucleotides outside the gene matches: 13. The V gene's germline CDR1 is LNHNV and CDR2 YYDKDF (reference sequence).

This rearrangement joins TRBV6-5 to TRBJ2-3; 10 bases map to TRBD1. Trimming removed 6 bases from V and 5 bases from J; junction bases left unmatched: 2. Germline CDR1 MNHEY, CDR2 SVGAGI. The CDR3 runs to 13 residues. Here the CDR3 reads CASRGQGGDTQYF. CDR3 sequence (DNA): TGTGCCAGCAGAGGACAGGGGGGAGATACGCAGTATTTT.

The V and J genes are TRBV7-2 and TRBJ1-6, with 8 positions matching TRBD1. The CDR3 has 16 residues. CDR1 is SGHTA, CDR2 FQGNSA, per germline. After removal of 3 bases from V and 9 bases from J, the junction contained 10 bases not matched to a gene. In DNA form, the CDR3 reads TGTGCCAGCAGCTTGGGGTTACAGGGGGAAGGTTCACCCCTCCACTTT. Translated, it gives CASSLGLQGEGSPLHF.

On this clone: The DNA is omitted, as the CDR3 cannot be located on it reliably, and the CDR3 follows TCRdb's listing. This rearrangement joins TRBV30 to TRBJ1-6. From germline, CDR1 is GTSNPN and CDR2 SVGIG (reference sequence). Termini included, the CDR3 measures 16 amino acids. CDR3 residues: CAWSVLLYWRNSPLHF.

In DNA, the CDR3 is TGCAGCGTTGTTAGTCAGGACACTGAAGCTTTCTTT. Residues: CSVVSQDTEAFF. The rearrangement joins TRBV29-1 to TRBJ1-1, with unresolved D. The germline V gene encodes CDR1 SQVTM and CDR2 ANQGSEA. V lost 4 bases and J lost 3, with 9 bases in between. The CDR3 sequence is 12 residues long.

V and J are TRBV30 and TRBJ2-3; TRBD2 matches 12 bases. The length of the CDR3 is 15 residues. Germline V gene sequence: CDR1 GTSNPN, CDR2 SVGIG (reference sequence). The trim removed 0 bases at V and 6 bases at J, leaving 4 bases unmatched. The CDR3 sequence: CAWSVLAGGGDTQYF. DNA for the CDR3: TGTGCCTGGAGTGTCCTAGCGGGAGGGGGCGATACGCAGTATTTT.

The rearrangement uses TRBV7-9 and TRBJ1-2; 11 bases agree with TRBD1. The CDR3 covers 15 residues. Looked up from germline, CDR1 is SEHNR and CDR2 is FQNEAQ (reference sequence). J was trimmed by 8 bases and V by 3 bases; bases with no gene match: 8. CDR3 sequence (DNA): TGTGCCAGCAGCTTCCTCCGGGGACAGGGGGAAGGCTACACCTTC. Translating gives CASSFLRGQGEGYTF.

V usage is TRBV24-1 and J usage is TRBJ2-5; a weak D match, TRBD1 (5 bases). CDR1 is KGHDR, CDR2 SFDVKD, per germline. Trimming cost V 2 bases and J 8 bases, with 8 bases left between them. The CDR3 totals 12 residues. The CDR3 nucleotides read TGTGCCACCAGTGATTGGCAGGGAACCCAGTACTTC. Its translation is CATSDWQGTQYF.

V and J are TRBV21-1 and TRBJ2-1; the DNA was not used to check the table's D call, TRBD2. TRBV21-1 constitutes a pseudogene. This CDR3 region has 13 residues. The CDR3 DNA follows: TGTGCCAGCAGCAAGAGTAGGCGGGTGAGGGAGTTCTTC. It translates to CASSKSRRVREFF.

The chain uses TRBV7-9 and TRBJ1-2, with TRBD1 identical over 7 bases. CDR1 and CDR2 (germline): SEHNR, FQNEAQ (reference sequence). V was pared by 3 bases and J by 7 bases, with 2 bases of the junction left unmatched. This CDR3 has 12 residues. The CDR3 loop reads CASSFPGGGYTF. Here the CDR3 DNA reads TGTGCCAGCAGCTTCCCAGGGGGTGGCTACACCTTC.

The DNA of the CDR3 is TGTGCCAGCAGACGGGGGCAGGGGAACACTGAAGCTTTCTTT. Translating it yields CASRRGQGNTEAFF. The genes are TRBV6-5 and TRBJ1-1; TRBD1 is a possible D gene (6 bases). The germline CDR1 and CDR2 sequences are MNHEY and SVGAGI. Deletions cut 6 bases from V and 1 base from J, with 12 bases between. The CDR3 runs to 14 residues.

This chain uses TRBV7-8 with TRBJ1-2; 9 nucleotides align to TRBD1. The CDR3 spans 16 residues. Germline lookup yields CDR1 SGHVS and CDR2 FQNEAQ. J lost 0 bases, V lost 3 bases, and 5 bases had no gene match. The CDR3 region has the DNA TGTGCCAGCAGCTTCGGGACAGGGTTAGCTAACTATGGCTACACCTTC. Residues: CASSFGTGLANYGYTF.

As for this clone: The same CDR3 can be traced to other DNA sequences in this sample. As DNA, the CDR3 is TGTGCCAGCACCCCGACAGGGACGAGCAATCAGCCCCAGCATTTT. Translation gives CASTPTGTSNQPQHF. The chain joins TRBV6-5 to TRBJ1-5, with 7 positions matching TRBD1. CDR3 length: 15 amino acids. The V segment lost 7 bases and the J segment 1 base; nucleotides outside the gene matches: 7. Germline V gene lookup returns CDR1 MNHEY and CDR2 SVGAGI.

The V and J genes are TRBV10-3 and TRBJ2-7; 11 positions agree with TRBD1. V was pared by 2 bases and J by 2 bases, with 5 bases of the junction left unmatched. There are 16 residues in the CDR3. Germline loops: CDR1 ENHRY, CDR2 SYGVKD. The CDR3 reads CAISEPDRGPPYEQYF. The DNA of the CDR3 is TGTGCCATCAGTGAGCCGGACAGGGGGCCTCCCTACGAGCAGTACTTC.

The J gene is TRBJ1-2, the V gene TRBV10-3; tentative D call: TRBD1 (6 bases). CDR1 and CDR2 from the germline V gene are ENHRY and SYGVKD. The CDR3 consists of 14 residues. V shed 5 bases and J shed 8 bases, with 18 bases lying between them. The CDR3 nucleotides are TGTGCCATCAGTCCTGGGGACACGCATTTAGGCTACACCTTC. Its protein product is CAISPGDTHLGYTF.

Here the CDR3 DNA reads TGTGCCAGCAGGGGGGGGTCCCGCTTTGAAGACTACACCTTC. This gives the protein CASRGGSRFEDYTF. The chain links TRBV5-5 to TRBJ1-2, with D possibly TRBD1 on 5 matching bases. The CDR3 has 14 residues. V was clipped by 5 bases and J by 10 bases, with 21 bases between them. Per germline, CDR1 SGHKS and CDR2 YYEKEE (reference sequence). Using reference TRBV5-5 and TRBJ1-2 for the parts outside the CDR3, the full variable domain is DAGVTQSPTHLIKTRGQQVTLRCSPISGHKSVSWYQQVLGQGPQFIFQYYEKEERGRGNFPDRFSARQFPNYSSELNVNALLLGDSALYLCASRGGSRFEDYTFGSGTRLTVV.